The clone carrying this T cell receptor beta chain turned up a few times. The antigen remains undetermined. The CDR3 is made up of 12 amino acids. From germline, CDR1 is SGHNT and CDR2 YYREEE (reference sequence). V lost 4 bases and J lost 10, with 12 bases in between. Use of 60 Vbeta and 13 Jbeta primers characterized the PCR. The assay was immunoSEQ multiplex PCR, and TCRdb's table has in-frame clones only and misses some. The sample has about 120,000 clones, about two thirds seen once. This sample was included in a study of cytomegalovirus exposure and HLA in healthy donors. Study context: Clustering assigned about 79% of the roughly 400 genotyped donors to the Caucasian-associated ancestry cluster.

Study-wide results and limits: Evidence from a later analysis indicated that most CMV-associated TCR beta chains looked HLA-restricted.

Input material: PBMCs. The rearrangement uses TRBV5-4 and TRBJ2-1, with D possibly TRBD1 on 5 matching bases. The receptor's source is a man aged 25-45 years in good health and CMV-seronegative. DNA of the CDR3: TGTGCCAGCAGCCCAGGGTTTGGGGAGCAGTTCTTC. Translated: CASSPGFGEQFF.